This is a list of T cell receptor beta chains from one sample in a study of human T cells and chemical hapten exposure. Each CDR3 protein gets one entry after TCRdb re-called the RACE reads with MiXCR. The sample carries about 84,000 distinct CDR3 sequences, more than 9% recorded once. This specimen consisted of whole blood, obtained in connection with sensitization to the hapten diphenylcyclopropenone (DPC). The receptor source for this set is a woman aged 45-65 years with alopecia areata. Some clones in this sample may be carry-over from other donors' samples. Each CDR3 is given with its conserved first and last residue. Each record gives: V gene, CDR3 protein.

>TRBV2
CASRRLAGGPYEQYF
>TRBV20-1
CSAVGGLAGNEQFF
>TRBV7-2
CASSLASAQETQYF
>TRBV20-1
CSVIHDRAPYEQYF
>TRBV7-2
CASSLRAAAYNEQFF
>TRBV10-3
CAIRLAGETDTQYF
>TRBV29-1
CSVSVTTYGYTF
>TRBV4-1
CASRPDPSSSYNEQFF
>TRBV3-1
CASKMEVSGAPLHF
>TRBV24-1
CATSDYRDRGDIEQFF
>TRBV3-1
CASSQRDRTETQYF
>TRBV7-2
CASSFLPTSGSTDTQYF
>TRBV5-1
CASSPEGAGGNQPQHF
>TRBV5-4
CASVKGTLAGAGYNEQFF
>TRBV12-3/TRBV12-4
CASSLRRANTEAFF
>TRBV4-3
CASSKLAGEGSNEQFF
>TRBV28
CASRQRASLSYNEQFF
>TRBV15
CATSQPGGGSSYEQYF
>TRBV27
CASSSQGKGNQPQHF
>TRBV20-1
CSAQKYQETQYF
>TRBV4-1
CASSFSITGTEAFF
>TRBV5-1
CASSLGLAGGYQETQYF
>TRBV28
CASSTPAGYTEAFF
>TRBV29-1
CSVEPSGGNEQFF
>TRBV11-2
CASSLPAAGNTGELFF
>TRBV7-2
CASSLAGAGNGNTIYF
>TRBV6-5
CASRKGTSSNTGELFF
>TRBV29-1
CSVKTLSYEQYF
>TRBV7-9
CASSPWDRGFTEAFF
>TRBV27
CASRLAVSYEQYF
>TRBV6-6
CASSYLGQPQETQYF
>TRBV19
CASSGTSAAGELFF
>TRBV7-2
CASSLGAQGATQYF